Below are 10 T cell receptor beta chains sequenced from a single sample in a study of shared clonotypes between healthy human individuals. Sequencing used immunoSEQ multiplex PCR; TCRdb keeps in-frame clones, though not all of them. The sample has roughly 2.5 million clones; more than 90% are singletons. The sequencing input was naive CD4+ T cells sorted from blood. Subset of the sample: CD45RA+ positively selected. These receptors originate from a man between 18 and 35 years old in good health.

The chain carries TRBV7-3 and TRBJ1-5; no reliable D call. This CDR3 spans 12 amino acids. V gave up 6 bases and J gave up 4 bases, with 7 bases separating them. CDR1 SGHTA and CDR2 FQGTGA come from the germline V gene. This chain's CDR3 is CASRERNQPQHF. The DNA for the CDR3 is TGTGCCAGCAGAGAGAGGAATCAGCCCCAGCATTTT.

This chain links TRBV10-3 with TRBJ2-2, with D perhaps being TRBD1 or TRBD2 (5 bases each). CDR3 length: 15 amino acids. The V gene's germline CDR1 is ENHRY and CDR2 SYGVKD. V lost 6 bases and J 2 bases, leaving 13 bases between the germline ends. CDR3 sequence (DNA): TGTGCCATCAGCCCCGATGGGGGAAACACCGGGGAGCTGTTTTTT. Translating gives CAISPDGGNTGELFF.

V usage is TRBV10-3 and J usage is TRBJ1-2, with D hard to call. Germline CDR1 reads ENHRY; CDR2 reads SYGVKD. V was pared by 0 bases and J by 4 bases, with 12 bases between. The CDR3 is 15 residues long. The CDR3 is CAISESPALGYGYTF. In nucleotides, the CDR3 is TGTGCCATCAGTGAGTCCCCAGCGTTGGGCTATGGCTACACCTTC.

This clone was seen a single time. J is TRBJ2-7 and V is TRBV7-2; D may be TRBD2 (6 bases). The CDR3 consists of 15 residues. In germline, CDR1 is SGHTA, CDR2 FQGNSA. V dropped 7 bases and J dropped 5 bases, with 21 bases sitting between them. CDR3 DNA: TGTGCCAGCACCAAGGACTACGTGGGAAATAACGAGCAGTACTTC. The encoded protein is CASTKDYVGNNEQYF.

Remarks on this clone: This sample also contains other DNA sequences that code for the same CDR3. The chain recombines TRBV7-2 with TRBJ1-2; D is possibly TRBD1 (5 bases). Germline V CDR1 and CDR2: SGHTA, FQGNSA. This CDR3 contains 14 residues. V was trimmed by 1 base and J by 5 bases, leaving 11 bases between them. The CDR3 DNA follows: TGTGCCAGCAGCTTAGTCAGGGAGGGATATGGCTACACCTTC. This sequence encodes CASSLVREGYGYTF.

The chain employs TRBV29-1 and TRBJ2-1, with no clear D. The CDR3 runs 11 residues. Between the trimmed V and J ends, which lost 4 bases and 9 bases, there was a span of 10 bases. Germline loops: CDR1 SQVTM, CDR2 ANQGSEA. CDR3: CSVAVAFEQFF. CDR3 DNA sequence: TGCAGCGTTGCCGTAGCTTTTGAGCAGTTCTTC.

The chain is built from TRBV6-6 and TRBJ2-7; TRBD2 matches 11 bases. CDR3 length equals 15 residues. Germline trimming cut 5 bases from V and 0 bases from J; bases unmatched to any gene: 3. Germline CDR1 is MNHNY and CDR2 is SVGAGI (reference sequence). CDR3 DNA sequence: TGTGCCAGCAGTCTAGCGGGAGGACTCTCCTACGAGCAGTACTTC. As protein: CASSLAGGLSYEQYF.

The chain is built from TRBV7-9 and TRBJ2-2; perhaps TRBD2 as D (5 bases). In germline, CDR1 is SEHNR, CDR2 FQNEAQ (reference sequence). CDR3 length: 13 amino acids. Trimming left V 5 bases short and J 9 bases short, with 13 bases between. Written as DNA, the CDR3 is TGTGCCAGCAGCCCAGCGGCGTCTTGGGAGCTGTTTTTT. Its protein is CASSPAASWELFF.

The sample holds one count of this clone. The chain employs TRBV15 and TRBJ1-5; D gene unclear. This CDR3 has 14 residues. Trimming took off 1 base at V and 6 bases at J, with 10 bases between the two ends. Germline V gives CDR1 LNHNV, CDR2 YYDKDF (reference sequence). CDR3 sequence: CATSRGGVLQPQHF. CDR3 nucleotide sequence: TGTGCCACCAGCAGAGGTGGGGTGCTTCAGCCCCAGCATTTT. Combining the CDR3 with reference TRBV15 and TRBJ1-5 gives the whole variable domain DAMVIQNPRYQVTQFGKPVTLSCSQTLNHNVMYWYQQKSSQAPKLLFHYYDKDFNNEADTPDNFQSRRPNTSFCFLDIRSPGLGDTAMYLCATSRGGVLQPQHFGDGTRLSIL.

The chain recombines TRBV7-9 with TRBJ2-1, with D unclear. The V and J ends lost 5 bases and 3 bases respectively, with 14 bases between them. This CDR3 has 15 amino acids. The germline gives CDR1 SEHNR, CDR2 FQNEAQ (reference sequence). The CDR3 DNA reads TGTGCCAGCAGCCTTGGACGCAAAATCTACAATGAGCAGTTCTTC. Encoded protein: CASSLGRKIYNEQFF.